The source of this T cell receptor (beta chain) is a study of T cell responses to AZD1222 COVID-19 vaccine (dated by TCRdb to the early 2020s). At the level of the whole study: TCR sequencing covered 230 to 250 trial participants: 200 to 220 given two doses of AZD1222 and 26 given two doses of MenACWY control vaccine. Enrollment into the trials was organized by age into subgroups of 18-55, 56-69 and 70-plus years, and those subgroups contained roughly 140, 27 and 60 TCR-sequenced participants, respectively. Summary of the overall study and its limitations: The 56-69-year group was small, and its depth increase did not reach significance, likely because of low power. Only five to seven AZD1222 recipients were SARS-CoV-2 seropositive at baseline, limiting conclusions about previously exposed vaccinees. CD4 TCRs associated with the vaccine covered the entire spike protein, and the dominant responses were in regions 160-218 and 743-854. After two AZD1222 doses, spike-specific TCR breadth and depth were significantly higher than at day 0 and than in MenACWY recipients. Most participants were white British and females outnumbered males, and the authors suggested that clonal diversity may have been underestimated. Because no day 14 peak-response samples were available, repertoires were characterized only after the peak T cell response. Reportedly, close to half of the unique spike-specific TCRs recognized epitopes lying outside the regions that are mutated in the B.1.351 and B.1.1.7 variants.

The CDR3 regions of human TCRbeta chains were analyzed by immunosequencing. In the paper's pipeline: TCRs in the repertoires were matched against a reference library of SARS-CoV-2-specific TCRs that had been generated with the MIRA antigen-specificity platform. Breadth was defined as the fraction of unique TCRs that were SARS-CoV-2-associated, and depth was defined as the fraction of total T cells that were SARS-CoV-2-associated. Each spike-specific TCR was assigned to its reactive spike region and to a CD4 or CD8 class using the MIRA data. Log10-transformed breadth and depth values were compared by one-way ANOVA with Sidak's multiple comparisons tests. TCRdb's version of the immuneACCESS table is confined to in-frame rearrangements and falls short of the full clone set. An unresolved V gene accounts for under half of the shortfall where checked; the remainder is of unknown origin. That table gives V, J and clone size, and the DNA gave D and trimming. Within this sample are roughly 120,000 clones, with 88% of them counted one time only. Approximately 3.4% of the sample comes from the top ten.

In the paper's terms, the time point label means: about 28 days (+/-7) after the second vaccine dose. AZD1222 recipients given second doses at about 4 weeks or at about 12 weeks were pooled, since spike-specific TCR depth and breadth were not found to differ between the two schedules. Vaccinee samples were obtained from the UK trials COV001 and COV002, which included a single-blind randomized controlled phase 2/3 trial of AZD1222 (ChAdOx1 nCoV-19) in healthy adults. For TCRbeta chain sequencing, PBMC samples from trial participants were taken at day 0 and at day 28 after the second dose. For this clone: This clone's antigen is unknown. The sample holds no much larger clone one base away, and base qualities are not on file.

Sequenced here: peripheral blood, sampled 28 days after the second AZD1222 dose. The receptor was isolated from an adult who received the AZD1222 COVID-19 vaccine.

The CDR3 protein is CASSLVGEQYF. The DNA sequence is TGTGCCAGCAGCTTAGTGGGCGAGCAGTACTTC. The rearrangement joined TRBV7-9 to TRBJ2-7; the D gene cannot be resolved reliably. Cut back by 1 base and 6 bases, the V and J ends lie 4 bases apart. CDR1 and CDR2, per the germline V gene (reference sequence), are SEHNR and FQNEAQ. The CDR3 goes from the cysteine to the phenylalanine over 11 residues. Only the CDR3 part of the read is kept: 33 bases, read in frame from the first base.